This TCR beta chain emerged from a study of shared clonotypes between healthy human individuals (dated by TCRdb to the early 2020s). About the full investigation: The cohort included three men and a couple of women between 18 and 49 years of age. Blood TCR repertoires of four to six healthy adults were deeply sequenced to estimate repertoire size and the extent of clonotype sharing between individuals. Each donor's leukapheresis produced roughly between roughly 0.85 and 10 billion PBMCs. Libraries were prepared and TCR repertoires were sequenced by different laboratories using diverse techniques, in order to increase sequencing depth and limit assay-specific biases. Per donor, three plates each were used for CD4 naive and CD4 memory, two for CD8 naive, and one for CD8 memory. What the research found in general, with its limitations: The small number of donors limited the genetic and exposure-history diversity represented. Pairwise subsampling indicated that sequencing depth was expected to affect the degree of clonotype sharing among donors. Only blood was sampled, and tissue TCR repertoires likely differ from those in blood. Incomplete sequencing was indicated by rarefaction of sorted-subset datasets, despite the large sequencing depth. When several donors were compared, the shared fraction of clonotypes was around 4.6% for naive CD4, around 3.6% for naive CD8, about 2.4% for memory CD4, and 0.35% to 0.5% for memory CD8. Compared with non-shared clonotypes, the clonotypes found in all four sorted-subset donors had higher generation probabilities. Larger estimated clonotype richness was generally found for naive subsets than for memory subsets.

There are many counts of this clone. The clone's antigen remains unknown. Base-call qualities are not available, and no considerably larger clone is one nucleotide away. Healthy HIV-negative adults with no recently reported acute infections or vaccinations were included as donors. Every donor was a Caucasian adult living in Nashville, Tennessee, USA. Magnetic negative selection was used to enrich CD4+ T cells, after which naive cells were positively selected on CD45RA and the negative fraction became the memory subset. Blood was obtained by leukapheresis, after which PBMCs were separated by Ficoll-Histopaque density gradient centrifugation and cryopreserved in liquid nitrogen vapor phase. Analytical flow cytometry was used to check the purity and quantity of every magnetically sorted T cell population. Each sorted fraction had its genomic DNA isolated and then quantified by UV absorbance on a Nanodrop 2000c.

The CDR3 holds 11 amino acids from the cysteine to the phenylalanine. The sequence is cut down to CDR3 DNA, 33 bases in frame from base 1. The germline V gene provides CDR1 LGHNT and CDR2 FRNRAP. Cut back by 2 bases and 8 bases, the V and J ends lie 4 bases apart. Using the deep immunoSEQ assay, TCR CDR3 regions were amplified from genomic DNA by multiplex PCR. Genomic DNA extracted from each cell subset was distributed evenly over all wells of several immunoSEQ 96-well plates, and each plate served as one replicate. For sorted subsets, around 0.2 ug genomic DNA, equal to about 30,000 T cell genomes, was loaded into each replicate PCR. The purified libraries were quantified using a Qubit 3.0 fluorometer, sized with a Bioanalyzer 2100, and then quantified again using the KAPA Library Quantification kit. Each immunoSEQ 96-well plate was sequenced on its own single-read 150-cycle Illumina NextSeq 550 flow cell. The original pipeline was this. The immunoSEQ output contained only junctional sequences without quality scores, so filtering could not match that applied to full-length reads. To assign V/J genes and CDR3, sequences were annotated against IMGT germline references using PyIR, a Python wrapper for IgBLAST v1.9. Reads were removed for weak V/J assignments (E-value above 1e-6), missing CDR3, stop codons, out-of-frame junctions, or ambiguous translated residues. V3J clonotypes were defined by identical inferred V gene, J gene, and CDR3 amino acid sequence. Percentage overlap between repertoires was computed as shared unique clonotypes divided by the size of the smaller repertoire. Repertoire richness was assessed with RTK rarefaction, the Chao1 estimator, and Recon v2.1 estimates of unobserved clonotypes. OLGA was used to compute generation probabilities for all TCRbeta clonotypes that the gDNA method yielded from a handful of donors. TCRdb took over this immuneACCESS table, retaining in-frame rearrangements with V and J assigned. Such tables are incomplete; in checked studies, under half of the missing clones stem from an unresolved V gene, and the remainder is unexplained. From that table come the V and J calls and clone size; the DNA was used to work out D and trimming. This sample comprises roughly 2 million clones, over 85% of them detected only once. Jointly, the top ten make up approximately 0.13% of the sample.

The origin of this receptor is a young man in good health. This sequence uses TRBV12-5 and TRBJ1-3; the D gene is unclear. Material for sequencing was naive CD4+ T cells sorted from blood. The sample's cell subset or site label, in plain terms: CD45RA+ positively selected. The CDR3 loop reads CASGLRDTIYF. At the DNA level, the sequence is TGTGCTAGTGGTTTGAGGGACACCATATATTTT. Supplemented by the reference TRBV12-5 and TRBJ1-3 proteins around the CDR3, the complete variable domain is DARVTQTPRHKVTEMGQEVTMRCQPILGHNTVFWYRQTMMQGLELLAYFRNRAPLDDSGMPKDRFSAEMPDATLATLKIQPSEPRDSAVYFCASGLRDTIYFGEGSWLTVV.